The TCR beta chain described here comes from a study of blood T cell repertoires in COVID-19. The table came from immunoSEQ multiplex PCR; TCRdb's copy has only in-frame clones and leaves some out. This table holds over 150,000 clones, 85% to 90% found once. Germline CDR1 SGHTA, CDR2 FQGNSA. This CDR3 comprises 13 residues. With 1 base removed from V and 4 bases from J, the gap between germline ends came to 5 bases. This chain connects TRBV7-2 to TRBJ1-5; no firm D call. The receptor comes from a woman aged 18-35 years who had recovered from COVID-19. Sequenced: peripheral blood. The CDR3 here is CASSLVTNQPQHF. CDR3 coding DNA: TGTGCCAGCAGCTTAGTCACAAATCAGCCCCAGCATTTT.